This T cell receptor beta chain is from a study of cytomegalovirus exposure and HLA in healthy donors. Primers included in the PCR were 60 Vbeta and 13 Jbeta primers. Profiling relied on immunoSEQ multiplex PCR, and the TCRdb table lists in-frame clones only, not all of them. The sample lists about 140,000 clones, more than 70% occurring once. From germline, CDR1 is GTSNPN and CDR2 SVGIG (reference sequence). The CDR3 loop spans 13 amino acids. The receptor was derived from a man in his forties or fifties in good health and CMV-seronegative. The chain recombines TRBV30 with TRBJ2-5; the match to TRBD1 covers 8 bases. The DNA end favors TRBJ2-7, so the J call may be wrong. What was sequenced was PBMCs. CDR3 region: CAWSTGVSYEQYF. CDR3 coding DNA: TGTGCCTGGTCGACAGGGGTGTCCTACGAGCAGTACTTC.